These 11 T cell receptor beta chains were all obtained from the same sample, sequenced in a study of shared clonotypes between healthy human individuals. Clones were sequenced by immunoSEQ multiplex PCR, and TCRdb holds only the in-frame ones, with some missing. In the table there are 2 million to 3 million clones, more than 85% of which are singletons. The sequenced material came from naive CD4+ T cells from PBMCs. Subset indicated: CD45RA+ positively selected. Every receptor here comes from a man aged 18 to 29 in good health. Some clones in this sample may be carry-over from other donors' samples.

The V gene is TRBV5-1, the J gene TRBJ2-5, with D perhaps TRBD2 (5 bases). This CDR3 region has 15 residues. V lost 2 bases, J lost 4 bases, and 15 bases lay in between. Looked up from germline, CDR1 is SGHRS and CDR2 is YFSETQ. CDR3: CASSFRRTLGETQYF. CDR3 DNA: TGCGCCAGCAGCTTCCGACGGACTCTGGGAGAGACCCAGTACTTC.

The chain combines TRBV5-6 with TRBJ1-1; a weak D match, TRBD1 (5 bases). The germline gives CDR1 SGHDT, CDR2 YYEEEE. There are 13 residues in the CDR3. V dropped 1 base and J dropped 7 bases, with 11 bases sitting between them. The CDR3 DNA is TGTGCCAGCAGCTTGAGGCGGGGCAGTGAAGCTTTCTTT. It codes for CASSLRRGSEAFF.

Here the CDR3 reads CASSTQATVQETQYF. CDR3 sequence (DNA): TGTGCCAGCAGCACGCAAGCGACAGTCCAAGAGACCCAGTACTTC. This chain connects TRBV5-8 to TRBJ2-5; possible D gene TRBD1, 5 bases. Per germline, CDR1 SGHTS and CDR2 YDEGEE. The CDR3 runs to 15 residues. Trimming removed 4 bases from V and 1 base from J, with 14 bases in between. Combining the CDR3 with reference TRBV5-8 and TRBJ2-5 gives the whole variable domain EAGVTQSPTHLIKTRGQQATLRCSPISGHTSVYWYQQALGLGLQFLLWYDEGEERNRGNFPPRFSGRQFPNYSSELNVNALELEDSALYLCASSTQATVQETQYFGPGTRLLVL.

CDR3 DNA sequence: TGTGCCAGCAGCCGTGGGGGTCTAGTCGCCTCACGCGAGCAGTACTTC. Protein: CASSRGGLVASREQYF. V and J are TRBV4-2 and TRBJ2-7; D is perhaps TRBD1 or TRBD2 (5 bases each). Germline V gene data show CDR1 as LGHNA and CDR2 as YNFKEQ. V lost 4 bases, J lost 6 bases, and 22 bases lay in between. This CDR3 region has 16 residues.

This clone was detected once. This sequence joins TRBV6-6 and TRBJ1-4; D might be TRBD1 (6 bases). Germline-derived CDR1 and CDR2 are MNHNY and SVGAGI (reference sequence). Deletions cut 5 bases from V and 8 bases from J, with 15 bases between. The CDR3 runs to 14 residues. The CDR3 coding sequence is TGTGCCAGCAGTACAAGCCCGAGGGGGGAAAAACTGTTTTTT. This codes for CASSTSPRGEKLFF.

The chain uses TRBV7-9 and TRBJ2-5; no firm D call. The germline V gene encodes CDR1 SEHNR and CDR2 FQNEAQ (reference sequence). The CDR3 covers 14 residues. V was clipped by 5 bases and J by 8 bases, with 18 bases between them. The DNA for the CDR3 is TGTGCCAGCAGCCCTGACCGTACTTACGATACCCAGTACTTC. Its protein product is CASSPDRTYDTQYF. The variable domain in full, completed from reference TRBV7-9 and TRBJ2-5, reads DTGVSQNPRHKITKRGQNVTFRCDPISEHNRLYWYRQTLGQGPEFLTYFQNEAQLEKSRLLSDRFSAERPKGSFSTLEIQRTEQGDSAMYLCASSPDRTYDTQYFGPGTRLLVL.

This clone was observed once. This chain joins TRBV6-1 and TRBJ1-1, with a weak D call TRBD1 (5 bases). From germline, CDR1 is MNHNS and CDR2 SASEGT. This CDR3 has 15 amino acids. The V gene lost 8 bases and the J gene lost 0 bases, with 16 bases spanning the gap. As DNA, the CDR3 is TGTGCCAGCGCCAAAGGGGCAGCTATGAACACTGAAGCTTTCTTT. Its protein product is CASAKGAAMNTEAFF.

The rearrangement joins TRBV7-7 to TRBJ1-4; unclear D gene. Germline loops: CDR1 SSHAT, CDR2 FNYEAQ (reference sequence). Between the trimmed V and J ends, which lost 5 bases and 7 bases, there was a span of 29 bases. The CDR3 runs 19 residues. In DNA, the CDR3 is TGTGCCAGCAGCCAAGGTTGTCTCCAGGCAGCCAGAGAGGGTGAAAAACTGTTTTTT. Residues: CASSQGCLQAAREGEKLFF.

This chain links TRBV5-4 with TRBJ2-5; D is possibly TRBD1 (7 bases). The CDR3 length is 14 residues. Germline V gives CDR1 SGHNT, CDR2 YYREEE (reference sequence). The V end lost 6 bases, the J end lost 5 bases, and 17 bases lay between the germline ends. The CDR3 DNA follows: TGTGCCAGCACCCGTCAGGGGGGAGTGGAGACCCAGTACTTC. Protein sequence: CASTRQGGVETQYF.

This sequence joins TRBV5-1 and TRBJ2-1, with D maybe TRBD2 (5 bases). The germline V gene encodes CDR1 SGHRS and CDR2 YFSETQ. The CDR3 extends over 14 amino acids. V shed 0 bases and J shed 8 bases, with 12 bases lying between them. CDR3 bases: TGCGCCAGCAGCTTGGCCGGAGGCGGCGATGAGCAGTTCTTC. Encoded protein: CASSLAGGGDEQFF.

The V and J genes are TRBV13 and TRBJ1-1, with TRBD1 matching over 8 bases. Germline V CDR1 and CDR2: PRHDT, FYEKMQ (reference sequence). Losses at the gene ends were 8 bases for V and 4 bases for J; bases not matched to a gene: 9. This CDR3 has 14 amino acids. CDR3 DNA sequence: TGTGCCAGCCGCAAACAGGGGGGTAGCACTGAAGCTTTCTTT. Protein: CASRKQGGSTEAFF.